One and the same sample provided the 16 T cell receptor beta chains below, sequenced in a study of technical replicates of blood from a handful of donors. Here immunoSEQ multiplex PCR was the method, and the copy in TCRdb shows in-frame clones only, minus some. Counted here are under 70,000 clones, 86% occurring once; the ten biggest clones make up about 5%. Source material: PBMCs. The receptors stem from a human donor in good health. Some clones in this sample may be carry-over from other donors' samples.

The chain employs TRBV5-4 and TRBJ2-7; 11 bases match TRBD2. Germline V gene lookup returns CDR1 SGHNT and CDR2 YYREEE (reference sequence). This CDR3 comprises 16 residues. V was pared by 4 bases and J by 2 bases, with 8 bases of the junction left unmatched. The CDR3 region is CASSHPSGGTTYEQYF. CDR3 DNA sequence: TGTGCCAGCAGCCACCCTAGCGGGGGGACCACCTACGAGCAGTACTTC.

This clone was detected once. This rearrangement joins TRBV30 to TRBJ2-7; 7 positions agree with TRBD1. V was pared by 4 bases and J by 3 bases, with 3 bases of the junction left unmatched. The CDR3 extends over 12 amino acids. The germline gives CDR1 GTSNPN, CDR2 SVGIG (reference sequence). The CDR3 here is CAWTRQGYEQYF. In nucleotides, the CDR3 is TGTGCCTGGACGCGACAGGGCTACGAGCAGTACTTC.

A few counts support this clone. In DNA, the CDR3 is TGTGCCAGCAGCCGAACGACGGGGAGGGGCATCACGCCCCAGCATTTT. Its translation is CASSRTTGRGITPQHF. The chain employs TRBV7-3 and TRBJ1-5, with D possibly matching TRBD1 (5 bases). Trimming left V 5 bases short and J 9 bases short, with 23 bases between. Germline assignment: CDR1 SGHTA and CDR2 FQGTGA. The CDR3 contains 16 residues.

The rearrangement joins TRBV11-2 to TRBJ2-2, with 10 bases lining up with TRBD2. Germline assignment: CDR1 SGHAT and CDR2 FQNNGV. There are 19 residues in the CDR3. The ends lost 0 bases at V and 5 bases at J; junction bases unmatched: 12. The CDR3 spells CASSLDRASGRGDTGELFF. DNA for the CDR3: TGTGCCAGCAGCTTAGATCGGGCTAGCGGGAGAGGGGATACCGGGGAGCTGTTTTTT. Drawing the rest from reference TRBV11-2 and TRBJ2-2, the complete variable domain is EAGVAQSPRYKIIEKRQSVAFWCNPISGHATLYWYQQILGQGPKLLIQFQNNGVVDDSQLPKDRFSAERLKGVDSTLKIQPAKLEDSAVYLCASSLDRASGRGDTGELFFGEGSRLTVL.

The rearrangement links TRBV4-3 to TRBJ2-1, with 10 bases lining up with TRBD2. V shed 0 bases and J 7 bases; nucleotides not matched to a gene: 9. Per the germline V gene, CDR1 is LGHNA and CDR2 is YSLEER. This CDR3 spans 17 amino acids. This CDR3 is CASSQDDWLAGVNEQFF. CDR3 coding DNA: TGCGCCAGCAGCCAAGATGATTGGCTAGCGGGGGTAAATGAGCAGTTCTTC.

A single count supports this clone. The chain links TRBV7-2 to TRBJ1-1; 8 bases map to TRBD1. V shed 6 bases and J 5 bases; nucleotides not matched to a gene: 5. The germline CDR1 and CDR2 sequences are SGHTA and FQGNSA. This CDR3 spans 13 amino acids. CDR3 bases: TGTGCCAGCAGTTACAGGGGGGGGACTGAAGCTTTCTTT. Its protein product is CASSYRGGTEAFF.

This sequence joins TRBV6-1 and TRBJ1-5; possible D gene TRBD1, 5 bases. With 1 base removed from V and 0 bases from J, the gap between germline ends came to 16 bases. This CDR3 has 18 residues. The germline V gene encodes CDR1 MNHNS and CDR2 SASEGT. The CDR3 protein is CASSEGRGSTYSNQPQHF. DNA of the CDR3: TGTGCCAGCAGTGAAGGAAGGGGCTCCACCTATAGCAATCAGCCCCAGCATTTT.

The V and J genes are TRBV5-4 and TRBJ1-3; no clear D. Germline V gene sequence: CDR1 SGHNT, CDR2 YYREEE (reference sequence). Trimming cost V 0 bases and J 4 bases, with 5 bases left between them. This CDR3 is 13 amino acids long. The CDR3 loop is CASSLAGGNTIYF. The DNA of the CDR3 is TGTGCCAGCAGCTTGGCCGGGGGAAACACCATATATTTT.

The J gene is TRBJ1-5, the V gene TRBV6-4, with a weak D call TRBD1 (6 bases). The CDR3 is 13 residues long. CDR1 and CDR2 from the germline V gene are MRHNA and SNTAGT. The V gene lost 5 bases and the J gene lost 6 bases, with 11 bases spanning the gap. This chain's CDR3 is CASSPDSGQPQHF. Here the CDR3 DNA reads TGTGCCAGCAGTCCGGACAGCGGTCAGCCCCAGCATTTT.

CDR3 in amino acids: CASSSPGTSGYEQYF. In nucleotides, the CDR3 is TGTGCCAGCAGTAGCCCCGGGACTAGCGGGTACGAGCAGTACTTC. The chain joins TRBV6-5 to TRBJ2-7, with 12 bases aligning to TRBD2. This CDR3 contains 15 residues. After removal of 5 bases from V and 4 bases from J, the junction contained 6 bases not matched to a gene. Germline V lookup: CDR1 MNHEY, CDR2 SVGAGI.

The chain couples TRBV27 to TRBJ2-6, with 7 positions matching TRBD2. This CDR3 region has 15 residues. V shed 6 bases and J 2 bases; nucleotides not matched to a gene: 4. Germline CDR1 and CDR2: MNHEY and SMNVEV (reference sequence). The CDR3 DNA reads TGTGCCAGCAGACCTCTAGCGGCTGGGGCCAACGTCCTGACTTTC. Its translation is CASRPLAAGANVLTF.

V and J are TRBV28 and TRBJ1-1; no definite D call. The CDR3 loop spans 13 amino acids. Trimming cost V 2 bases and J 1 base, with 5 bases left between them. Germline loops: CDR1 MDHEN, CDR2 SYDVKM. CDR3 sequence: CASSLARNTEAFF. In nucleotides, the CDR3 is TGTGCCAGCAGTTTAGCCAGGAACACTGAAGCTTTCTTT.

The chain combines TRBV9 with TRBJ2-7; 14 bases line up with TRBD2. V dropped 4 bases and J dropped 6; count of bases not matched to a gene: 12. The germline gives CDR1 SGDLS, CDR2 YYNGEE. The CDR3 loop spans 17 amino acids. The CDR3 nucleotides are TGTGCCAGCAGCTCCCCCTTGGGACTAGCGGGAGTTTGCGAGCAGTACTTC. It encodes CASSSPLGLAGVCEQYF.

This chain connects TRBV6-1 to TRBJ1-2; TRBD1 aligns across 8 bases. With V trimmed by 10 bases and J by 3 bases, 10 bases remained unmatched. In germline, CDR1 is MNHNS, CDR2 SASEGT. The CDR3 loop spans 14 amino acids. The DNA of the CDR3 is TGTGCCACTAAGACAGGGGCAGGGGACTATGGCTACACCTTC. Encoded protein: CATKTGAGDYGYTF.

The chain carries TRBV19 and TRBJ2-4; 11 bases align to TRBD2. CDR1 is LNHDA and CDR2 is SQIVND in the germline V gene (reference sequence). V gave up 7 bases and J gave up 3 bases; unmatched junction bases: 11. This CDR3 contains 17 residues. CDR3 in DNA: TGTGCCAGTACCAGTAGCGGGAGGGCACAGGGCAAAAACATTCAGTACTTC. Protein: CASTSSGRAQGKNIQYF.

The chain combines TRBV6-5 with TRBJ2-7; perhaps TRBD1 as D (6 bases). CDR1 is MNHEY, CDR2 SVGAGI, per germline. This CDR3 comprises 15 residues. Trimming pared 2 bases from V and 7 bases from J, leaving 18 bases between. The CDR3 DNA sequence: TGTGCCAGCAGTTACCCAGAGCAGGGGTTGGGGGAGCAGTACTTC. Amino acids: CASSYPEQGLGEQYF.